The 15 T cell receptor beta chains below were found in one sample sequenced in a study of vaccination effects on CD4 cells after COVID-19. Only in-frame clones appear in the TCRdb table, and some are missing; sequencing was by immunoSEQ multiplex PCR. The sample records under 55,000 clones, just under 80% being singletons. Prior to sequencing, the ViraFEST assay stimulated PBMC with viral peptide pools, which expanded the antigen-specific CD4+ T cells. Following a roughly 11-day culture, CD4+ T cells were purified. Having tested negative for nucleocapsid antibodies, the vaccine recipients showed no prior SARS-CoV-2 infection. Their antigens remain unidentified. Source: CD4+ T cells from PBMCs cultured with HCoV-OC43 spike peptides, taken before COVID-19 vaccination. Stated subset: HCoV-OC43 spike overlapping peptide pool stimulation. The receptors shown here come from a human donor who received a COVID-19 vaccine.

This chain links TRBV5-1 with TRBJ2-3; 7 nucleotides match TRBD1. Germline CDR1 SGHRS, CDR2 YFSETQ. The CDR3 extends over 14 amino acids. Losses at the gene ends were 2 bases for V and 3 bases for J; bases not matched to a gene: 3. CDR3 sequence reads: CASSFQGDTDTQYF. The CDR3 nucleotides read TGCGCCAGCAGCTTCCAGGGGGATACAGATACGCAGTATTTT.

As to this clone: At one boundary the junction diverges from the germline segment, which might be a read error. V is TRBV9 and J is TRBJ1-5, with D perhaps TRBD1 (6 bases). The CDR3 is made up of 16 amino acids. Germline V CDR1 and CDR2: SGDLS, YYNGEE. The CDR3 DNA follows: TGTGCCAGCAGCGGAAAGGGGCAGGGGAAGTTCGGACAGCATGCTTTT. This gives the protein CASSGKGQGKFGQHAF.

This chain links TRBV10-2 with TRBJ2-3; tentatively, D is TRBD1 (6 bases). CDR1 and CDR2 from the germline V gene are WSHSY and SAAADI. The germline V and J ends were trimmed by 3 bases and 4 bases, with 8 bases remaining between them. The CDR3 spans 13 residues. The CDR3 DNA sequence: TGCGCCAGCAGTGACAGGGGTCCAGATACGCAGTATTTT. This translates into CASSDRGPDTQYF.

The CDR3 loop is CASSLSGTGYPEAFF. CDR3 sequence (DNA): TGTGCCAGCAGTTTATCTGGCACAGGGTACCCTGAAGCTTTCTTT. The rearrangement uses TRBV28 and TRBJ1-1, with TRBD1 as a possible D gene (6 bases). Germline CDR1 and CDR2: MDHEN and SYDVKM. The CDR3 has 15 residues. V was cut by 1 base and J by 6 bases, with 15 bases left in between.

The rearrangement joins TRBV2 to TRBJ1-2; 10 positions agree with TRBD1. V lost 8 bases, J lost 4 bases, and 7 bases stayed unmatched. Per the germline V gene, CDR1 is SNHLY and CDR2 is FYNNEI. The CDR3 sequence is 14 residues long. The CDR3 protein is CASSWTGGFYGYTF. In nucleotides, the CDR3 is TGTGCCAGCTCTTGGACAGGGGGGTTCTATGGCTACACCTTC.

V usage is TRBV27 and J usage is TRBJ1-3; no reliable D call. Germline V lookup: CDR1 MNHEY, CDR2 SMNVEV (reference sequence). V lost 5 bases and J 4 bases, leaving 12 bases between the germline ends. The length of the CDR3 is 14 residues. The CDR3 bases are TGTGCCAGCAGTACCCATGGACCGGGAAACACCATATATTTT. The encoded protein is CASSTHGPGNTIYF.

V usage is TRBV30 and J usage is TRBJ2-5, with unresolved D. This CDR3 is built from 12 residues. CDR1 is GTSNPN and CDR2 is SVGIG in the germline V gene (reference sequence). Trimming took 0 bases from V and 4 from J, leaving 6 bases between them. CDR3 nucleotides: TGTGCCTGGAGTGTAAGGACAGAGACCCAGTACTTC. Residues: CAWSVRTETQYF. The full variable domain, rest sourced from reference TRBV30 and TRBJ2-5, is SQTIHQWPATLVQPVGSPLSLECTVEGTSNPNLYWYRQAAGRGLQLLFYSVGIGQISSEVPQNLSASRPQDRQFILSSKKLLLSDSGFYLCAWSVRTETQYFGPGTRLLVL.

This clone was recorded only once. This rearrangement joins TRBV18 to TRBJ1-4; perhaps TRBD1 as D (5 bases). Trimming left V 3 bases short and J 6 bases short, with 11 bases between. CDR3 size: 14 residues. From germline, CDR1 is KGHSH and CDR2 LQKENI. CDR3 DNA sequence: TGTGCCAGCTCACCCACAGGAGCTGATGAAAAACTGTTTTTT. Translated, it gives CASSPTGADEKLFF. Full variable domain (missing parts from reference TRBV18 and TRBJ1-4): NAGVMQNPRHLVRRRGQEARLRCSPMKGHSHVYWYRQLPEEGLKFMVYLQKENIIDESGMPKERFSAEFPKEGPSILRIQQVVRGDSAAYFCASSPTGADEKLFFGSGTQLSVL.

This clone was seen only a few times. The rearrangement links TRBV27 to TRBJ1-2, with 12 positions matching TRBD1. This CDR3 spans 16 amino acids. CDR1 is MNHEY and CDR2 is SMNVEV in the germline V gene (reference sequence). Losses at the gene ends were 5 bases for V and 5 bases for J; bases not matched to a gene: 9. CDR3 loop: CASSIRPGQGAYGYTF. DNA for the CDR3: TGTGCCAGCAGTATTCGCCCGGGACAGGGGGCGTATGGCTACACCTTC.

This clone was counted once. The CDR3 region has the DNA TGTGCCTGGAGTGTACAGGGGGCACGAGGGAACACTGAAGCTTTCTTT. It codes for CAWSVQGARGNTEAFF. The rearrangement uses TRBV30 and TRBJ1-1; 9 positions match TRBD1. Trimming at V came to 0 bases and at J to 1 base, leaving 6 bases not matched to a gene. CDR1 GTSNPN and CDR2 SVGIG come from the germline V gene (reference sequence). The CDR3 loop spans 16 amino acids.

The chain recombines TRBV6-5 with TRBJ1-2; unclear D gene. CDR1 is MNHEY and CDR2 is SVGAGI in the germline V gene. The CDR3 loop spans 12 amino acids. V dropped 6 bases and J dropped 3 bases, with 8 bases sitting between them. CDR3 region: CASRLGDYGYTF. CDR3 DNA: TGTGCCAGCAGATTGGGAGACTATGGCTACACCTTC.

The chain combines TRBV5-8 with TRBJ2-3; possible D gene TRBD2, 5 bases. This CDR3 region has 14 residues. Germline values: CDR1 SGHTS, CDR2 YDEGEE. Deletions cut 0 bases from V and 4 bases from J, with 9 bases between. CDR3 bases: TGTGCCAGCAGCTTGGACCTAGCCCCAGATACGCAGTATTTT. It encodes CASSLDLAPDTQYF.

This chain connects TRBV5-1 to TRBJ2-3, with 12 bases aligning to TRBD2. Germline-derived CDR1 and CDR2 are SGHRS and YFSETQ. This CDR3 has 16 amino acids. The ends lost 4 bases at V and 4 bases at J; junction bases unmatched: 7. CDR3 sequence: CASSGSSGGASDTQYF. CDR3 DNA sequence: TGCGCCAGCAGCGGATCTAGCGGGGGGGCCTCAGATACGCAGTATTTT.

This chain links TRBV29-1 with TRBJ1-1; D is unclear. The CDR3 covers 11 residues. V was pared by 7 bases and J by 11 bases, with 17 bases between. CDR1 is SQVTM and CDR2 is ANQGSEA in the germline V gene. This CDR3 reads CSAVGPGRAFF. The CDR3 region has the DNA TGCAGCGCCGTAGGACCGGGTAGGGCTTTCTTT.

The chain has TRBV5-1 and TRBJ2-5; TRBD1 is a possible D gene (6 bases). Trimming took 6 bases from V and 1 from J, leaving 10 bases between them. The length of the CDR3 is 13 residues. Germline assignment: CDR1 SGHRS and CDR2 YFSETQ. CDR3 DNA: TGCGCCAGCACCTTAGGGGGCCAAGAGACCCAGTACTTC. Translating gives CASTLGGQETQYF.